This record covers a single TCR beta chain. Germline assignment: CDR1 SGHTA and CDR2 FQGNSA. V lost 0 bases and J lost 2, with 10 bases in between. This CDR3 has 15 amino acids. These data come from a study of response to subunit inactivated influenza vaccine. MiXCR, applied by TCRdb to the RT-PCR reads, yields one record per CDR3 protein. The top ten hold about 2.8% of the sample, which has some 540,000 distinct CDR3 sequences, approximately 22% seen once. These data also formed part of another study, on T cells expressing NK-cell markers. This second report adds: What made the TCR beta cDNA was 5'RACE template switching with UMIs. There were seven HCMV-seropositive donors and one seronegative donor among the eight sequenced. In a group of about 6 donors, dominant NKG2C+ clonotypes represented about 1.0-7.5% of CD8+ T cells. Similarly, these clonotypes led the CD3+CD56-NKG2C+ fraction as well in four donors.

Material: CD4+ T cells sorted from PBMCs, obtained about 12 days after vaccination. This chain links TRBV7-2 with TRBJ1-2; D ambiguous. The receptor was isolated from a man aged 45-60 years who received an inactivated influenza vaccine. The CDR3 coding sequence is TGTGCCAGCAGCTTAGCACCCACAACCAACTATGGCTACACCTTC. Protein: CASSLAPTTNYGYTF. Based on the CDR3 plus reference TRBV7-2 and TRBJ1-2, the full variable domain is GAGVSQSPSNKVTEKGKDVELRCDPISGHTALYWYRQSLGQGLEFLIYFQGNSAPDKSGLPSDRFSAERTGGSVSTLTIQRTQQEDSAVYLCASSLAPTTNYGYTFGSGTRLTVV.